This is a list of T cell receptor beta chains from one sample in a study of T cell repertoires in cytomegalovirus infection. TCRdb passed the reads through MiXCR, listing each CDR3 protein once. The sample holds under 800,000 distinct CDR3 sequences; 20% to 25% are singletons and the top ten take 6.5% to 10%. Sequencing used CD8+ T cells from PBMCs. Receptors were obtained from a human donor in good health (CMV status not recorded). Some clones in this sample may be carry-over from other donors' samples. The CDR3 runs from the conserved cysteine through the conserved F or W. D genes are given only for firm matches. The size field is filled for only some rows; it gives once, few, many or a size class.

>TRBJ1-5|NA|TRBD1|TRBV10-3
TGTGCCATCAGTGACCGCGGACAGGGTAGCAATCAGCCCCAGCATTTT
CAISDRGQGSNQPQHF
>TRBJ2-1|NA|NA|TRBV7-9
TGTGCCAGCAGCCTCGAACTAGACGGAGGGAATGAGCAGTTCTTC
CASSLELDGGNEQFF
>TRBJ2-4|NA|NA|TRBV27
TGTGCCAGCAGTCCGAAAGAGGGACTGAACATTCAGTACTTC
CASSPKEGLNIQYF
>TRBJ2-2|NA|NA|TRBV5-1
TGCGCCAGCAGCTTGGTTAGGGACCAAGCGAACACCGGGGAGCTGTTTTTT
CASSLVRDQANTGELFF
>TRBJ1-3|NA|NA|TRBV2
TGTGCCAGCAGTGAATGGCAGACTCGCTCTGGAAACACCATATATTTT
CASSEWQTRSGNTIYF
>TRBJ2-1|few|TRBD1|TRBV6-5
TGTGCCAGCAGTTACTCGAGGACAGGGGGTGAGCAGTTCTTC
CASSYSRTGGEQFF
>TRBJ1-5|NA|TRBD1|TRBV29-1
TGCAGCGTCAAGGACAGGCGGGTAGGGCCCCAGCATTTT
CSVKDRRVGPQHF
>TRBJ2-2|few|NA|TRBV6-6
TGTGCCAGCAGTTACGAGGAAGGGAACACCGGGGAGCTGTTTTTT
CASSYEEGNTGELFF
>TRBJ2-1|NA|TRBD1|TRBV4-1
TGCGCCAGCAGCCAAGCCGGGACAGGGAATGAGCAGTTCTTC
CASSQAGTGNEQFF
>TRBJ2-1|few|NA|TRBV10-3
TGTGCCATCAGTGAGTCAAAGCGTGGGATAGATAATGAGCAGTTCTTC
CAISESKRGIDNEQFF
>TRBJ1-6|few|NA|TRBV6-5
TGTGCCAGCAGTTACATTTGGGGATATAATTCACCCCTCCACTTT
CASSYIWGYNSPLHF
>TRBJ2-5|many|NA|TRBV12-3/TRBV12-4
TGTGCCAGCGGGGAGACCCAGTACTTC
CASGETQYF
>TRBJ1-1|NA|NA|TRBV10-1
TGCGCCAGCAGTGCTTTAACCGGGACGGTGAACACTGAAGCTTTCTTT
CASSALTGTVNTEAFF
>TRBJ2-2|NA|NA|TRBV28
TGTGCCAGCAGCCCGGACACGGTGAACACCGGGGAGCTGTTTTTT
CASSPDTVNTGELFF
>TRBJ1-6|many|NA|TRBV7-2
TGTGCCAGCAGCTTTCCCGGCAAAAGGAATTCACCCCTCCACTTT
CASSFPGKRNSPLHF
>TRBJ2-3|many|NA|TRBV29-1
TGCAGCGTTGAAAGGGACAACACAGATACGCAGTATTTT
CSVERDNTDTQYF
>TRBJ2-2|many|NA|TRBV28
TGTGCCAGCAGTACCGGGGACACCGGGGAGCTGTTTTTT
CASSTGDTGELFF
>TRBJ2-3|many|NA|TRBV27
TGTGCCAGCAGTTTAATACCTCACTACACAGATACGCAGTATTTT
CASSLIPHYTDTQYF